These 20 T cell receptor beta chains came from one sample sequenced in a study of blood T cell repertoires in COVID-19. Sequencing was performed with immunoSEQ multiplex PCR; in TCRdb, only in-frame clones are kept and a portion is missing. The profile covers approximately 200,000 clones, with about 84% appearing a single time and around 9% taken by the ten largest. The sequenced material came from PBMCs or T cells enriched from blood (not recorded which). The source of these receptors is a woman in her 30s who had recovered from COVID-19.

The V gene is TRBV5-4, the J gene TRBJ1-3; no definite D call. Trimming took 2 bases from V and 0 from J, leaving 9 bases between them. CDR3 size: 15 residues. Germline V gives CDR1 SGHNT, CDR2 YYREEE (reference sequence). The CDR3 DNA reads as TGTGCCAGCAGCTTAGACATTGCCTCTGGAAACACCATATATTTT. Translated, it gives CASSLDIASGNTIYF.

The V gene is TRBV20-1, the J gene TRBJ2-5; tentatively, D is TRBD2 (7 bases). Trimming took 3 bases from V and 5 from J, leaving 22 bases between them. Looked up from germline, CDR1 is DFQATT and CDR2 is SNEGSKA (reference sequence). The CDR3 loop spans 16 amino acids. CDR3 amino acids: CSASGRGQPGLETQYF. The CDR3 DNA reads TGCAGTGCTAGTGGGCGGGGGCAGCCTGGGCTTGAGACCCAGTACTTC.

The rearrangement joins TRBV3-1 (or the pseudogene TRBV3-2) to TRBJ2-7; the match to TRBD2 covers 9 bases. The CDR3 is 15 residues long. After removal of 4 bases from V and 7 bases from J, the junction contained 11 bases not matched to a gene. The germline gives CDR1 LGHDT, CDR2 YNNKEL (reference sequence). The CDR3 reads CASSRNSGRSEEQYF. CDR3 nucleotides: TGTGCCAGCAGCCGTAATAGCGGGAGATCTGAGGAGCAGTACTTC.

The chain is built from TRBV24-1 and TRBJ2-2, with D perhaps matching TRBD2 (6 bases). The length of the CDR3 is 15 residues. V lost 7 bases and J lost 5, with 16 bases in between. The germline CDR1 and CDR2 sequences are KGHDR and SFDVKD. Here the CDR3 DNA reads TGTGCCACCAGGGGAGGTGGCAGCGTGACCGGGGAGCTGTTTTTT. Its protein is CATRGGGSVTGELFF.

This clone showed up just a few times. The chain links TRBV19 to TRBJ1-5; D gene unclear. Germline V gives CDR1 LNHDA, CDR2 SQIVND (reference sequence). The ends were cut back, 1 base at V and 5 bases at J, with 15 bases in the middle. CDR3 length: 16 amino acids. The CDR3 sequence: CASSIVGSGRDQPQHF. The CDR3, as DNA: TGTGCCAGTAGTATAGTGGGGTCGGGGAGAGATCAGCCCCAGCATTTT.

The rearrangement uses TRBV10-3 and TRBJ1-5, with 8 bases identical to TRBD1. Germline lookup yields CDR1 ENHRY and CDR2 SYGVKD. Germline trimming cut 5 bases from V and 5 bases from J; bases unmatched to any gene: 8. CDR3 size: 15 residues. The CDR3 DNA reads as TGTGCCATCAGTACGGAGGACAGGGCCTATCAGCCCCAGCATTTT. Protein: CAISTEDRAYQPQHF.

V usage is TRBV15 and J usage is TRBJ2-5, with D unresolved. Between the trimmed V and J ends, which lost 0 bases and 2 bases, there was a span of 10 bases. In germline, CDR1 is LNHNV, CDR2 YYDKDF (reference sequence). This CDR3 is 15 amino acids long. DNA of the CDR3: TGTGCCACCAGCAGAGATCCCCAAGCTCAAGAGACCCAGTACTTC. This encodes CATSRDPQAQETQYF.

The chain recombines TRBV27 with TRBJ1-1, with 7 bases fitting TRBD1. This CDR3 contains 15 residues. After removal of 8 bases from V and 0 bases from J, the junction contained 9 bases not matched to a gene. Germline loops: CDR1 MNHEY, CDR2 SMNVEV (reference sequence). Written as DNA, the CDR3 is TGTGCCAGCTTTAGACCGGGACAGCTGAACACTGAAGCTTTCTTT. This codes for CASFRPGQLNTEAFF.

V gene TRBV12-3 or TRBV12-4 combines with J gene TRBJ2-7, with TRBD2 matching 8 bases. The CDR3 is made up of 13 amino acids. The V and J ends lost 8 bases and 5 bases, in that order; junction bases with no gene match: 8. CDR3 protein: CASGSGGLDEQYF. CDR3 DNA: TGTGCCAGCGGCTCGGGGGGGCTAGACGAGCAGTACTTC.

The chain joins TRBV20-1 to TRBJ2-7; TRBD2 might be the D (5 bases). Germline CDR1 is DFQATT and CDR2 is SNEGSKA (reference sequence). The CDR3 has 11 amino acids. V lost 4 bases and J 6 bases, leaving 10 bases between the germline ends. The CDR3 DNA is TGCAGTGCTACGACTAAATTCGAGCAGTACTTC. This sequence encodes CSATTKFEQYF.

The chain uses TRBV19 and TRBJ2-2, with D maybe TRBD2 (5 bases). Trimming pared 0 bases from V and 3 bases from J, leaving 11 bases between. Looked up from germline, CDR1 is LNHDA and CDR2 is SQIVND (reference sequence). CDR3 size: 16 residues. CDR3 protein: CASSIDGSDYTGELFF. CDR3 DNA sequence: TGTGCCAGTAGTATAGACGGTAGCGACTACACCGGGGAGCTGTTTTTT. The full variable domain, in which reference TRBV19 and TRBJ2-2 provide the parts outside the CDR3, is DGGITQSPKYLFRKEGQNVTLSCEQNLNHDAMYWYRQDPGQGLRLIYYSQIVNDFQKGDIAEGYSVSREKKESFPLTVTSAQKNPTAFYLCASSIDGSDYTGELFFGEGSRLTVL.

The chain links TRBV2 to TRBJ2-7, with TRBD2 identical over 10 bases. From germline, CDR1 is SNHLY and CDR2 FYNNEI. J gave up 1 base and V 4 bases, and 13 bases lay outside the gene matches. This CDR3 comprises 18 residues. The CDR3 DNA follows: TGTGCCAGCAGTGTTGGGCTAGCGGGAGTGGCGGGTTCCTACGAGCAGTACTTC. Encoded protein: CASSVGLAGVAGSYEQYF. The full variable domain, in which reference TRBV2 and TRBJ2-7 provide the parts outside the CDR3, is EPEVTQTPSHQVTQMGQEVILRCVPISNHLYFYWYRQILGQKVEFLVSFYNNEISEKSEIFDDQFSVERPDGSNFTLKIRSTKLEDSAMYFCASSVGLAGVAGSYEQYFGPGTRLTVT.

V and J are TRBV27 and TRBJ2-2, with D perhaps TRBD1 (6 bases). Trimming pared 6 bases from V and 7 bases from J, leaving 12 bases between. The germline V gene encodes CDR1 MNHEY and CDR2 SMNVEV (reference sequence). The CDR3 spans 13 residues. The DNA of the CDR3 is TGTGCCAGCAGCACAGGGTTCGGCGGGGAGCTGTTTTTT. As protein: CASSTGFGGELFF.

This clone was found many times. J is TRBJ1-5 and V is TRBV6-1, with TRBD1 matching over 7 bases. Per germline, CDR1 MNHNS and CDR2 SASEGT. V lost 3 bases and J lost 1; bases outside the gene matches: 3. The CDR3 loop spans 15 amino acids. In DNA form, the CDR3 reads TGTGCCAGCAGTGAGGAGACAGGGAGCAATCAGCCCCAGCATTTT. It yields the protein CASSEETGSNQPQHF.

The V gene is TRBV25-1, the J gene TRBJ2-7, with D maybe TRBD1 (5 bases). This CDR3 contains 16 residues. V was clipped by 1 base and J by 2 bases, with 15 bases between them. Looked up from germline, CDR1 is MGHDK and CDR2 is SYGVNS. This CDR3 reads CASSELGSGKTYEQYF. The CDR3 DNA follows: TGTGCCAGCAGTGAATTAGGCTCAGGGAAGACCTACGAGCAGTACTTC.

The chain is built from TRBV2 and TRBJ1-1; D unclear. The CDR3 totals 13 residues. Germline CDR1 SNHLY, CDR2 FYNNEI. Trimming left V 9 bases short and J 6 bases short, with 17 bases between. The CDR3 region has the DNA TGTGCCAGGACGTCACCGAGCGTTGCTGAAGCTTTCTTT. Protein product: CARTSPSVAEAFF.

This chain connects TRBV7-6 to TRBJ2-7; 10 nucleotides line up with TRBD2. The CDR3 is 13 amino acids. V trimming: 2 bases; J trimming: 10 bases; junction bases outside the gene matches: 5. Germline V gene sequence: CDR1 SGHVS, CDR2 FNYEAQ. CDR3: CASSLSGGVGQYF. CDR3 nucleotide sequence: TGTGCCAGCAGCTTAAGCGGGGGGGTTGGCCAGTACTTC.

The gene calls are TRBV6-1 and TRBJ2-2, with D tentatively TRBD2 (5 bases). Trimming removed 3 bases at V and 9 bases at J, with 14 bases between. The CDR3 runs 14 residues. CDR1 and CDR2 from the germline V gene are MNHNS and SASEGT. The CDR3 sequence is CASSDLGGRWELFF. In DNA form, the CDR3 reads TGTGCCAGCAGTGATTTAGGAGGCAGGTGGGAGCTGTTTTTT.

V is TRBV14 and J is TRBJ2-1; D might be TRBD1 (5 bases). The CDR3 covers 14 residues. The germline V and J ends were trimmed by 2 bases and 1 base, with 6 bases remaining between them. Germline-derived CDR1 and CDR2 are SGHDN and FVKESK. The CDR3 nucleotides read TGTGCCAGCAGCCAACAGGGATCCTACAATGAGCAGTTCTTC. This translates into CASSQQGSYNEQFF.

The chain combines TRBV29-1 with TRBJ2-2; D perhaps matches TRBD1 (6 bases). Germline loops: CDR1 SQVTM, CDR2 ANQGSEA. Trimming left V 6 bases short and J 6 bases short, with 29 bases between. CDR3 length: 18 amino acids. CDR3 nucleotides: TGCAGCGTGGGCCCTGGGGACATGGATAGCCCAGGGTCCGGGGAGCTGTTTTTT. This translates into CSVGPGDMDSPGSGELFF.